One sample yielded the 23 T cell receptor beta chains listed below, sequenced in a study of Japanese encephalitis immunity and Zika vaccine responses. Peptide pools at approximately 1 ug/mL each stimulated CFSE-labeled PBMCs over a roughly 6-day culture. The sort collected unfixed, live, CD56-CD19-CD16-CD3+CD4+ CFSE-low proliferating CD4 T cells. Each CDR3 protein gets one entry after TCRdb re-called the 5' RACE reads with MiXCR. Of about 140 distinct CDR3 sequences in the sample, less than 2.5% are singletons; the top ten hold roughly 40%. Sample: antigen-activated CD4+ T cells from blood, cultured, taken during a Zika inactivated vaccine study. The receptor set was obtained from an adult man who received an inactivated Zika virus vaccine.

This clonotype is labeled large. For the CDR3, the DNA is TGTGCCATCAGTGAGGGGACTAGCGGAGGCACAGATACGCAGTATTTT. It codes for CAISEGTSGGTDTQYF. V usage is TRBV10-3 and J usage is TRBJ2-3; 11 nucleotides line up with TRBD2. The trim removed 2 bases at V and 1 base at J, leaving 2 bases unmatched. The CDR3 totals 16 residues. Germline CDR1 and CDR2: ENHRY and SYGVKD.

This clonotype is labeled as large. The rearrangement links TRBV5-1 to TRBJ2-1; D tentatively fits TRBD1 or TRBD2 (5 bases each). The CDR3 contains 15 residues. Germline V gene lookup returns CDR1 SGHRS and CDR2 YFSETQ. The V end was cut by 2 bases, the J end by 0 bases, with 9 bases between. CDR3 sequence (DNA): TGCGCCAGCAGCTTTGGGGGTAGCTCCTACAATGAGCAGTTCTTC. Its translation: CASSFGGSSYNEQFF. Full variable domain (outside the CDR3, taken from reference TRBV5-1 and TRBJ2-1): KAGVTQTPRYLIKTRGQQVTLSCSPISGHRSVSWYQQTPGQGLQFLFEYFSETQRNKGNFPGRFSGRQFSNSRSEMNVSTLELGDSALYLCASSFGGSSYNEQFFGPGTRLTVL.

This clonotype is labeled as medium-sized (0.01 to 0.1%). As DNA, the CDR3 is TGTGCCTCGGGACTCCGGGGGGACGAGCAGTACTTC. The encoded protein is CASGLRGDEQYF. The chain links TRBV28 to TRBJ2-7, with TRBD2 identical over 7 bases. The CDR3 sequence is 12 residues long. V was clipped by 11 bases and J by 5 bases; unmatched bases: 9. From germline, CDR1 is MDHEN and CDR2 SYDVKM.

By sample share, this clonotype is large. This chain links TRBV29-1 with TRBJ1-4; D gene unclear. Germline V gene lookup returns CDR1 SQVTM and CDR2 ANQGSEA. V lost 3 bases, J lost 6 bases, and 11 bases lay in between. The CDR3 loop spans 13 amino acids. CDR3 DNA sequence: TGCAGCGTTGATATGGATGGGGATGAAAAACTGTTTTTT. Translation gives CSVDMDGDEKLFF.

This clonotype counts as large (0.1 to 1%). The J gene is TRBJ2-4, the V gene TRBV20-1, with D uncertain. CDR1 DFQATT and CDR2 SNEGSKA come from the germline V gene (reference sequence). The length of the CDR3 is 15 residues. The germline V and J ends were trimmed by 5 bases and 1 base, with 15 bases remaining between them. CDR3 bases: TGCAGTGCTCAACGGGTCGTCCGGGCCAAAAACATTCAGTACTTC. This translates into CSAQRVVRAKNIQYF.

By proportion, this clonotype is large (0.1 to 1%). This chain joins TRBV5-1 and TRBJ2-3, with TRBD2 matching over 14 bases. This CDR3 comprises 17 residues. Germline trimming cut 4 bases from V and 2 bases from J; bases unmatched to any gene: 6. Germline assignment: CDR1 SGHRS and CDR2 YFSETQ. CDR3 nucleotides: TGCGCCAGCAGCAAGGGACTAGCGGGAGCTTACACAGATACGCAGTATTTT. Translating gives CASSKGLAGAYTDTQYF.

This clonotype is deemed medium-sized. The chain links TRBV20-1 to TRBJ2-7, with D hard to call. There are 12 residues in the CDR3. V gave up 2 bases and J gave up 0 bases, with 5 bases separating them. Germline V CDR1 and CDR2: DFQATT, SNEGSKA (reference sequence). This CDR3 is CSARSGSYEQYF. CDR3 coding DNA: TGCAGTGCTAGATCCGGCTCCTACGAGCAGTACTTC.

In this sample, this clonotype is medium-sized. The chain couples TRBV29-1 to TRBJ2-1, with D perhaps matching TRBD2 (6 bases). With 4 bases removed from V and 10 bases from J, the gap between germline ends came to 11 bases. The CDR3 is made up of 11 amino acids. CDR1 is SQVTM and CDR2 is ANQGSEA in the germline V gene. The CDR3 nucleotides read TGCAGCGTTGGAGGGAGGCAAGAGCAGTTCTTC. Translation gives CSVGGRQEQFF.

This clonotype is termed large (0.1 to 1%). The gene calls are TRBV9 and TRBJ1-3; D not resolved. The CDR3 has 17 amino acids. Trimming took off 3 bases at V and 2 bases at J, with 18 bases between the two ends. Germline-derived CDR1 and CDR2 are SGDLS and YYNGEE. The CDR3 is CASSADPGGSTGNTIYF. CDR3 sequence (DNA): TGTGCCAGCAGCGCGGATCCGGGAGGGTCTACTGGAAACACCATATATTTT.

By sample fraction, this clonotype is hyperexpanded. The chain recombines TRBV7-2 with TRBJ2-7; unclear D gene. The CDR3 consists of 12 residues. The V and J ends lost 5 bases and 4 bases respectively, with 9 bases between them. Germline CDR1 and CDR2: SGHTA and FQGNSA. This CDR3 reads CASSVQRYEQYF. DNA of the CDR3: TGTGCCAGCAGCGTCCAGAGATACGAGCAGTACTTC.

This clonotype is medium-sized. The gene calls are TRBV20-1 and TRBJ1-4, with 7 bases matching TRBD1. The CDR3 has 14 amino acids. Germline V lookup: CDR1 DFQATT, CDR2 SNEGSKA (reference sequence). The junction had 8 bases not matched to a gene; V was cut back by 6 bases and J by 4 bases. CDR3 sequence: CSAREGADNEKLFF. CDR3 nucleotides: TGCAGTGCAAGGGAGGGGGCGGATAATGAAAAACTGTTTTTT.

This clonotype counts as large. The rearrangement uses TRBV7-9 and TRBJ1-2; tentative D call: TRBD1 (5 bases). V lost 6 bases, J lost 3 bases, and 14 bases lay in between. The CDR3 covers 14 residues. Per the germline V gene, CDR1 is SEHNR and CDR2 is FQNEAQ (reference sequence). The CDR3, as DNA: TGTGCCAGCAGTTCGTGGGGGGTGGACTATGGCTACACCTTC. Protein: CASSSWGVDYGYTF.

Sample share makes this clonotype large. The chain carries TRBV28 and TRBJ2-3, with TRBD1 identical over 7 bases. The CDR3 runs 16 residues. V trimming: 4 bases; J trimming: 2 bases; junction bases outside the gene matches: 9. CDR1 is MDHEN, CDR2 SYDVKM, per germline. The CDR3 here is CASSSNRGMYTDTQYF. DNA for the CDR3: TGTGCCAGCAGTTCAAACAGGGGAATGTACACAGATACGCAGTATTTT. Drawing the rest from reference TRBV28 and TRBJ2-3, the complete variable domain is DVKVTQSSRYLVKRTGEKVFLECVQDMDHENMFWYRQDPGLGLRLIYFSYDVKMKEKGDIPEGYSVSREKKERFSLILESASTNQTSMYLCASSSNRGMYTDTQYFGPGTRLTVL.

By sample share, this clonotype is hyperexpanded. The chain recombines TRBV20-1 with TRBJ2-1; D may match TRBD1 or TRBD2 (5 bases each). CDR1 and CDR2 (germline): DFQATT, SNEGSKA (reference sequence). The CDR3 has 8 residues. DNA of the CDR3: TGCAGCGGGACGCCAGAGTTCTTC. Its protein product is CSGTPEFF.

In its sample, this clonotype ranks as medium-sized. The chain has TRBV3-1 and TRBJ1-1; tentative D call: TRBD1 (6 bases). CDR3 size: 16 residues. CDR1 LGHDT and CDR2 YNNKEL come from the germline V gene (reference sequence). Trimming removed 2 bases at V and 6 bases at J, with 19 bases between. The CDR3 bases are TGTGCCAGCAGCCAACGGAGGGACACAGGGATCCCTGAAGCTTTCTTT. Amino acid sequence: CASSQRRDTGIPEAFF. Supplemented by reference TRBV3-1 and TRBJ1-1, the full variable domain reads DTAVSQTPKYLVTQMGNDKSIKCEQNLGHDTMYWYKQDSKKFLKIMFSYNNKELIINETVPNRFSPKSPDKAHLNLHINSLELGDSAVYFCASSQRRDTGIPEAFFGQGTRLTVV.

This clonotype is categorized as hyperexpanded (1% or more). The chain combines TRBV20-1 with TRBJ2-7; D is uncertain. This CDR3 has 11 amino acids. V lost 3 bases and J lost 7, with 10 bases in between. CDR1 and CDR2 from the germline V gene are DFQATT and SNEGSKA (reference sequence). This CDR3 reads CSASGSREQYF. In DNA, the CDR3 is TGCAGTGCTAGCGGATCGAGGGAGCAGTACTTC.

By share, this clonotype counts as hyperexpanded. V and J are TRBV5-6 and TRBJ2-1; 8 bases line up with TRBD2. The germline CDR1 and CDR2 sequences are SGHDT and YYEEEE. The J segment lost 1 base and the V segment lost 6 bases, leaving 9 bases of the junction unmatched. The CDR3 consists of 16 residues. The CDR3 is CASNIAGPVSYNEQFF. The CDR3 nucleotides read TGTGCCAGCAACATAGCGGGACCGGTTTCCTACAATGAGCAGTTCTTC.

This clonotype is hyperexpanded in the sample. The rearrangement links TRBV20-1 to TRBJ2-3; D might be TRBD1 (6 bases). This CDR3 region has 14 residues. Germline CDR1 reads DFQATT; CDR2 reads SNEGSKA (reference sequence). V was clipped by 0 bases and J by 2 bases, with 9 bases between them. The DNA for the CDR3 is TGCAGTGCTAGAGACGGACAGTCCACAGATACGCAGTATTTT. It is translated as CSARDGQSTDTQYF.

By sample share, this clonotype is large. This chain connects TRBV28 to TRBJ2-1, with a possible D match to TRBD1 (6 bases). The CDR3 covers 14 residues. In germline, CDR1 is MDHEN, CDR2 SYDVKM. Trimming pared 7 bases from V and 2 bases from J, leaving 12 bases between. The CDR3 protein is CASMSGGAYNEQFF. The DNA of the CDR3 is TGTGCCAGCATGAGTGGGGGCGCCTACAATGAGCAGTTCTTC.

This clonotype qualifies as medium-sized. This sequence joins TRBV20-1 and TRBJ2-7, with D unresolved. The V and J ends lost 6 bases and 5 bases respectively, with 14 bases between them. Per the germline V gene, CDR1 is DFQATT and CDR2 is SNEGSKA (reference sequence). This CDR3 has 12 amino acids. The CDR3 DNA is TGCAGTGCCCGATCGTTCCGGGACGAGCAGTACTTC. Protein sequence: CSARSFRDEQYF.

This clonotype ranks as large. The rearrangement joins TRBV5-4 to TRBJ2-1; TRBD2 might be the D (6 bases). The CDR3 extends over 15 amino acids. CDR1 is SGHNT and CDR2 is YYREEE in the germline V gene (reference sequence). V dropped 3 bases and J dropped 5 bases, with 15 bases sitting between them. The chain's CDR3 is CASSSARGAHNEQFF. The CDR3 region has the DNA TGTGCCAGCAGCTCGGCCCGCGGGGCCCACAATGAGCAGTTCTTC.

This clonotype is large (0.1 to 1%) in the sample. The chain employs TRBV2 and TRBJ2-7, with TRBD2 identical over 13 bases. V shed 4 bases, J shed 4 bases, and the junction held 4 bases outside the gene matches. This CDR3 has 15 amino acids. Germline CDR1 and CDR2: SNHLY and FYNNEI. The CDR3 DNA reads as TGTGCCAGCAGTGGGAGACTAGCGGGAGGATACGAGCAGTACTTC. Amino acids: CASSGRLAGGYEQYF.

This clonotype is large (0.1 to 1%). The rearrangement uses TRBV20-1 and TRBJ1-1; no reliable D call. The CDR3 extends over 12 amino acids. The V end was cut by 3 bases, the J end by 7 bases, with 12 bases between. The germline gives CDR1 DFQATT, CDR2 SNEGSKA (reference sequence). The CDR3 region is CSASGSYHEAFF. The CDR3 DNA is TGCAGTGCTAGCGGCAGCTATCATGAAGCTTTCTTT.